These 14 T cell receptor beta chains were sequenced from one sample in a study of blood T cell repertoires in COVID-19. Repertoires were generated with immunoSEQ multiplex PCR, while TCRdb's copy carries only in-frame clones and drops some. The top ten hold approximately 8% of the sample, which has about 180,000 clones, roughly 80% seen once. Sequencing was performed on peripheral blood. These TCRs come from a woman between 70 and 85 years old with COVID-19, enrolled during active disease.

The CDR3: CASSLDFRGRLTDTQYF. The CDR3 DNA sequence: TGTGCCAGCAGCTTGGATTTTAGGGGCAGGCTCACAGATACGCAGTATTTT. V and J are TRBV5-5 and TRBJ2-3; D is perhaps TRBD1 (5 bases). Germline loops: CDR1 SGHKS, CDR2 YYEKEE (reference sequence). Trimming shortened V by 0 bases and J by 2 bases, and 16 bases separated the two germline ends. This CDR3 spans 17 amino acids. Based on the CDR3 plus reference TRBV5-5 and TRBJ2-3, the full variable domain is DAGVTQSPTHLIKTRGQQVTLRCSPISGHKSVSWYQQVLGQGPQFIFQYYEKEERGRGNFPDRFSARQFPNYSSELNVNALLLGDSALYLCASSLDFRGRLTDTQYFGPGTRLTVL.

This rearrangement joins TRBV6-6 to TRBJ1-1; no clear D. This CDR3 contains 13 residues. CDR1 MNHNY and CDR2 SVGAGI come from the germline V gene (reference sequence). V lost 0 bases and J lost 5, with 7 bases in between. The CDR3, as DNA: TGTGCCAGCAGTTACTCGGGAGGAACTGAAGCTTTCTTT. This sequence encodes CASSYSGGTEAFF.

This sequence joins TRBV30 and TRBJ2-3; D may be TRBD1 (5 bases). The CDR3 is 16 amino acids. V dropped 0 bases and J dropped 8 bases, with 21 bases sitting between them. Germline-derived CDR1 and CDR2 are GTSNPN and SVGIG (reference sequence). This chain's CDR3 is CAWSVLSRATTGTQYF. The CDR3 nucleotides are TGTGCCTGGAGTGTACTAAGCAGGGCCACTACTGGTACGCAGTATTTT. The full variable domain, with the rest looked up from reference TRBV30 and TRBJ2-3, is SQTIHQWPATLVQPVGSPLSLECTVEGTSNPNLYWYRQAAGRGLQLLFYSVGIGQISSEVPQNLSASRPQDRQFILSSKKLLLSDSGFYLCAWSVLSRATTGTQYFGPGTRLTVL.

The V and J genes are TRBV10-3 and TRBJ2-2; 7 nucleotides line up with TRBD2. Germline V gene lookup returns CDR1 ENHRY and CDR2 SYGVKD. CDR3 length: 18 residues. V lost 4 bases to trimming and J lost 3 bases; unmatched junction nucleotides: 14. CDR3 in DNA: TGTGCCATCAGTGTTAATTGTGGCGGGAGAATACACACCGGGGAGCTGTTTTTT. Its protein is CAISVNCGGRIHTGELFF.

A word on this clone: The sample contains more than one DNA sequence encoding this CDR3. The V gene is TRBV19, the J gene TRBJ2-5, with D tentatively TRBD1 (6 bases). The CDR3 spans 13 residues. Germline V gives CDR1 LNHDA, CDR2 SQIVND (reference sequence). Trimming removed 1 base from V and 5 bases from J, with 8 bases in between. The DNA of the CDR3 is TGTGCCAGTAGTATAGCCAGGGGTGAGACCCAGTACTTC. Protein: CASSIARGETQYF.

V is TRBV18 and J is TRBJ1-1; 9 bases are shared with TRBD1. Per germline, CDR1 KGHSH and CDR2 LQKENI. The CDR3 length is 14 residues. The V and J ends lost 3 bases and 9 bases, in that order; junction bases with no gene match: 8. CDR3 in amino acids: CASSPPLGTGKAFF. CDR3 in DNA: TGTGCCAGCTCACCCCCTCTGGGGACAGGGAAAGCTTTCTTT. The whole variable domain, remainder taken from reference TRBV18 and TRBJ1-1, is NAGVMQNPRHLVRRRGQEARLRCSPMKGHSHVYWYRQLPEEGLKFMVYLQKENIIDESGMPKERFSAEFPKEGPSILRIQQVVRGDSAAYFCASSPPLGTGKAFFGQGTRLTVV.

This clone was observed once. The chain joins TRBV24-1 to TRBJ2-1; 9 positions agree with TRBD1. The germline CDR1 and CDR2 sequences are KGHDR and SFDVKD. CDR3 length: 13 amino acids. V lost 12 bases to trimming and J lost 3 bases; unmatched junction nucleotides: 5. The CDR3: CAAGTGYYNEQFF. The CDR3 region has the DNA TGTGCCGCCGGGACAGGGTACTACAATGAGCAGTTCTTC.

This sequence joins TRBV9 and TRBJ2-3; TRBD1 is a possible D gene (6 bases). Germline V gene data show CDR1 as SGDLS and CDR2 as YYNGEE. The ends were cut back, 4 bases at V and 2 bases at J, with 17 bases in the middle. The CDR3 is 16 amino acids. Here the CDR3 DNA reads TGTGCCAGCAGCCCCCGGGACAACGGATACACAGATACGCAGTATTTT. This gives the protein CASSPRDNGYTDTQYF.

The CDR3: CASSPGQENEKLFF. DNA for the CDR3: TGTGCCAGCAGCCCGGGACAGGAAAATGAAAAACTGTTTTTT. The chain combines TRBV21-1 with TRBJ1-4; TRBD1, the table's D call, was not compared with the DNA. TRBV21-1 is given as a pseudogene. This CDR3 has 14 amino acids.

The chain carries TRBV14 and TRBJ2-2; 10 nucleotides align to TRBD2. The germline CDR1 and CDR2 sequences are SGHDN and FVKESK. The CDR3 has 17 amino acids. The V segment lost 4 bases and the J segment 6 bases; nucleotides outside the gene matches: 11. The CDR3 here is CASSPRLGTSDSGELFF. DNA of the CDR3: TGTGCCAGCAGCCCGCGTCTAGGGACTAGCGATTCCGGGGAGCTGTTTTTT.

The rearrangement joins TRBV7-9 to TRBJ2-7, with 11 bases that match TRBD2. The V and J ends lost 1 base and 3 bases, in that order; junction bases with no gene match: 5. This CDR3 has 16 residues. Germline V gene data show CDR1 as SEHNR and CDR2 as FQNEAQ (reference sequence). This CDR3 reads CASSLGGLAGHYEQYF. For the CDR3, the DNA is TGTGCCAGCAGCTTAGGCGGACTAGCGGGCCACTACGAGCAGTACTTC. The entire variable domain, with the rest obtained from reference TRBV7-9 and TRBJ2-7, is as follows: DTGVSQNPRHKITKRGQNVTFRCDPISEHNRLYWYRQTLGQGPEFLTYFQNEAQLEKSRLLSDRFSAERPKGSFSTLEIQRTEQGDSAMYLCASSLGGLAGHYEQYFGPGTRLTVT.

The rearrangement joins TRBV3-1 (or the pseudogene TRBV3-2) to TRBJ2-5; 8 nucleotides match TRBD1. The trim removed 4 bases at V and 1 base at J, leaving 8 bases unmatched. The CDR3 is made up of 16 amino acids. Germline CDR1 reads LGHDT; CDR2 reads YNNKEL (reference sequence). The CDR3 loop is CASSRTGKGTQETQYF. CDR3 DNA: TGTGCCAGCAGCCGGACAGGGAAGGGGACCCAAGAGACCCAGTACTTC.

The chain uses TRBV7-9 and TRBJ2-6; 9 bases match TRBD1. V shed 2 bases and J 0 bases; nucleotides not matched to a gene: 8. This CDR3 is built from 19 residues. The V gene's germline CDR1 is SEHNR and CDR2 FQNEAQ (reference sequence). CDR3 sequence (DNA): TGTGCCAGCAGCTTACCCAGGACAGGGGTTAACTCTGGGGCCAACGTCCTGACTTTC. Translated: CASSLPRTGVNSGANVLTF.

This chain uses TRBV5-1 with TRBJ2-2; tentative D call: TRBD2 (6 bases). The germline V gene encodes CDR1 SGHRS and CDR2 YFSETQ. With 5 bases removed from V and 0 bases from J, the gap between germline ends came to 14 bases. This CDR3 region has 16 residues. CDR3 bases: TGCGCCAGCAGTCGGAGTAGCGGAGCGAACACCGGGGAGCTGTTTTTT. It yields the protein CASSRSSGANTGELFF.